The 26 T cell receptor beta chains below come from one sample, sequenced in a study of identical twins. Each CDR3 protein is one row after TCRdb ran MiXCR on the 5' RACE reads. The table has roughly 500,000 distinct CDR3 sequences, about 20% seen once. This sample was shared with a second study, whose subject was T cells expressing NK-cell markers.

The sequencing sample was made of CD4+ T cells sorted from blood. The receptor source for this set is a woman aged 18 to 35 in good health.

This clonotype has only a few counts. J is TRBJ2-5 and V is TRBV11-2; 8 bases align to TRBD2. V was pared by 5 bases and J by 4 bases, with 6 bases of the junction left unmatched. CDR1 SGHAT and CDR2 FQNNGV come from the germline V gene. The CDR3 spans 14 residues. Here the CDR3 DNA reads TGTGCCAGCAGCCTAAGCCTAGCGGGAGAGACCCAGTACTTC. This gives the protein CASSLSLAGETQYF.

This clonotype turned up a few times. This chain links TRBV7-9 with TRBJ2-1; 7 nucleotides match TRBD2. The V gene's germline CDR1 is SEHNR and CDR2 FQNEAQ (reference sequence). This CDR3 spans 14 amino acids. With 6 bases clipped from V and 3 bases from J, the junction kept 5 bases outside the gene matches. The CDR3 DNA is TGTGCCAGCAGGGACCGGGACTACTACAATGAGCAGTTCTTC. Its protein is CASRDRDYYNEQFF.

This clonotype was detected a few times. CDR3 protein: CASSPPGQGWETQYF. The CDR3 coding sequence is TGTGCCAGCAGCCCGCCGGGACAGGGCTGGGAGACCCAGTACTTC. The chain carries TRBV9 and TRBJ2-5; 9 nucleotides align to TRBD1. This CDR3 is built from 15 residues. Trimming cost V 4 bases and J 5 bases; bases outside gene matches: 9. The germline gives CDR1 SGDLS, CDR2 YYNGEE.

The chain joins TRBV6-5 to TRBJ2-2, with TRBD1 matching 7 bases. Per the germline V gene, CDR1 is MNHEY and CDR2 is SVGAGI. Losses at the gene ends were 1 base for V and 4 bases for J; bases not matched to a gene: 3. The CDR3 covers 15 residues. The CDR3 sequence: CASSYWGQPTGELFF. CDR3 sequence (DNA): TGTGCCAGCAGTTACTGGGGACAGCCCACCGGGGAGCTGTTTTTT.

The V gene is TRBV12-3 or TRBV12-4, the J gene TRBJ2-1; unclear D gene. V lost 8 bases and J lost 3, with 23 bases in between. The CDR3 spans 17 residues. CDR3 protein: CASGQSPDLTGYNEQFF. CDR3 DNA: TGTGCCAGCGGCCAATCCCCGGACCTCACCGGCTACAATGAGCAGTTCTTC.

The chain recombines TRBV12-3 or TRBV12-4 with TRBJ1-4; tentatively, D is TRBD1 (6 bases). V lost 7 bases to trimming and J lost 7 bases, with 19 bases between them. This CDR3 comprises 15 residues. In nucleotides, the CDR3 is TGTGCCAGCACCTTGGGGGGCAGGGGCAGTGAAAAACTGTTTTTT. Translation gives CASTLGGRGSEKLFF.

This clonotype was counted only a few times. The chain has TRBV3-1 and TRBJ1-2; TRBD1 matches at 8 bases. This CDR3 has 14 residues. The junction had 9 bases not matched to a gene; V was cut back by 4 bases and J by 8 bases. The germline V gene has CDR1 LGHDT and CDR2 YNNKEL (reference sequence). The CDR3: CASSRGQGGFGYTF. In DNA, the CDR3 is TGTGCCAGCAGCCGCGGACAGGGTGGTTTCGGCTACACCTTC.

This clonotype was observed many times. The chain couples TRBV6-6 to TRBJ2-1; D ambiguous. The germline V gene has CDR1 MNHNY and CDR2 SVGAGI (reference sequence). The V end was cut by 3 bases, the J end by 0 bases, with 3 bases between. The CDR3 has 13 amino acids. The CDR3 nucleotides read TGTGCCAGCAGTTATAGCTCCTACAATGAGCAGTTCTTC. Its protein is CASSYSSYNEQFF.

The chain uses TRBV7-3 and TRBJ1-6; D remains ambiguous. CDR1 is SGHTA, CDR2 FQGTGA, per germline. V was pared by 11 bases and J by 8 bases, with 10 bases between. The CDR3 covers 11 residues. The CDR3 protein is CASGYDSPLHF. The CDR3 nucleotides are TGTGCCTCCGGGTATGATTCACCCCTCCACTTT.

The V call is TRBV6-2 or TRBV6-3, the J call TRBJ1-5; D not certain. V dropped 4 bases and J dropped 2 bases, with 12 bases sitting between them. The CDR3 length is 15 residues. CDR1 is MNHEY and CDR2 is SVGEGT in the germline V gene. The CDR3 DNA sequence: TGTGCCAGCAGTTCGTTAGGGCTGGGCAATCAGCCCCAGCATTTT. It specifies CASSSLGLGNQPQHF.

V gene TRBV5-1 combines with J gene TRBJ1-2; D unresolved. Germline CDR1 reads SGHRS; CDR2 reads YFSETQ. V dropped 0 bases and J dropped 7 bases, with 16 bases sitting between them. The CDR3 runs 15 residues. In DNA, the CDR3 is TGCGCCAGCAGCTTGGACCAGGCTGGCCCCCGTGGCTACACCTTC. Its protein product is CASSLDQAGPRGYTF.

Only a few counts were recorded for this clonotype. This chain connects TRBV6-1 to TRBJ2-2, with no clear D. Germline CDR1 reads MNHNS; CDR2 reads SASEGT. V was pared by 8 bases and J by 3 bases, with 10 bases between. The CDR3 has 13 amino acids. The CDR3 loop reads CASFRSDTGELFF. CDR3 bases: TGTGCCAGCTTCAGGTCGGACACCGGGGAGCTGTTTTTT.

V is TRBV10-3 and J is TRBJ2-2; the match to TRBD1 covers 7 bases. This CDR3 contains 14 residues. Trimming took 4 bases from V and 5 from J; bases not matched to a gene: 4. CDR1 ENHRY and CDR2 SYGVKD come from the germline V gene. The CDR3 nucleotides are TGTGCCATCAGTGGACAGGGCAGGACCGGGGAGCTGTTTTTT. Amino acids: CAISGQGRTGELFF.

Details on this clonotype: A much larger clone lies a single base off, so this may be a read error. The chain employs TRBV29-1 and TRBJ1-1; 9 positions agree with TRBD1. The length of the CDR3 is 13 residues. The V gene end was trimmed by 7 bases and the J gene end by 6 bases; junction bases not matched to a gene: 9. The germline gives CDR1 SQVTM, CDR2 ANQGSEA. The CDR3 sequence: CSGNDRGAAEAFF. As DNA, the CDR3 is TGCAGCGGAAATGACAGGGGGGCCGCTGAAGCTTTCTTT.

This clonotype occurred a few times. The rearrangement joins TRBV9 to TRBJ2-1; D is possibly TRBD2 (6 bases). Germline values: CDR1 SGDLS, CDR2 YYNGEE. V dropped 6 bases and J dropped 4 bases, with 17 bases sitting between them. This CDR3 has 15 amino acids. DNA of the CDR3: TGTGCCAGCAACATAGGCCTCGGGACTTACAATGAGCAGTTCTTC. Amino acids: CASNIGLGTYNEQFF.

The sample holds many counts of this clonotype. The rearrangement uses TRBV7-2 and TRBJ1-2; 8 positions agree with TRBD1. V lost 0 bases and J lost 8; bases outside the gene matches: 5. There are 14 residues in the CDR3. The germline V gene has CDR1 SGHTA and CDR2 FQGNSA. The CDR3 DNA reads as TGTGCCAGCAGCTTAGCTTGGACAGGGTACGGCTACACCTTC. It yields the protein CASSLAWTGYGYTF. Complete variable domain (other parts from reference TRBV7-2 and TRBJ1-2): GAGVSQSPSNKVTEKGKDVELRCDPISGHTALYWYRQSLGQGLEFLIYFQGNSAPDKSGLPSDRFSAERTGGSVSTLTIQRTQQEDSAVYLCASSLAWTGYGYTFGSGTRLTVV.

A few counts support this clonotype. V usage is TRBV20-1 and J usage is TRBJ2-1, with 10 bases matching TRBD2. Germline lookup yields CDR1 DFQATT and CDR2 SNEGSKA (reference sequence). This CDR3 contains 14 residues. Trimming at V came to 0 bases and at J to 10 bases, leaving 6 bases not matched to a gene. The DNA of the CDR3 is TGCAGTGCTAGAGATCACGGTAGCGGGAGGGAGCAGTTCTTC. This sequence encodes CSARDHGSGREQFF.

The sample holds a few counts of this clonotype. CDR3 sequence: CASSLAGGEQETQYF. The DNA for the CDR3 is TGCGCCAGCAGCCTGGCTGGGGGAGAACAAGAGACCCAGTACTTC. The chain joins TRBV5-1 to TRBJ2-5; TRBD1 or TRBD2 may be the D gene (5 bases each). V shed 4 bases and J shed 2 bases, with 15 bases lying between them. Germline lookup yields CDR1 SGHRS and CDR2 YFSETQ. CDR3 length: 15 amino acids.

The chain employs TRBV6-5 and TRBJ2-1; no clear D gene. This CDR3 contains 14 residues. Trimming stripped 0 bases from V and 7 bases from J, with 10 bases between. Germline V gives CDR1 MNHEY, CDR2 SVGAGI. The CDR3 nucleotides are TGTGCCAGCAGTTACTCGCCAGCCAGGAATGAGCAGTTCTTC. This gives the protein CASSYSPARNEQFF.

The V and J genes are TRBV7-3 and TRBJ2-1, with 12 bases identical to TRBD2. Germline assignment: CDR1 SGHTA and CDR2 FQGTGA. The J segment lost 4 bases and the V segment lost 2 bases, leaving 15 bases of the junction unmatched. This CDR3 has 20 residues. The DNA for the CDR3 is TGTGCCAGCAGCTTACCGGGTCGCCGTAACACTAGCGGGAGGTACAATGAGCAGTTCTTC. Its translation is CASSLPGRRNTSGRYNEQFF. The variable domain in full, with the rest retrieved from reference TRBV7-3 and TRBJ2-1, is GAGVSQTPSNKVTEKGKYVELRCDPISGHTALYWYRQSLGQGPEFLIYFQGTGAADDSGLPNDRFFAVRPEGSVSTLKIQRTERGDSAVYLCASSLPGRRNTSGRYNEQFFGPGTRLTVL.

The CDR3 DNA is TGTGCCAGCGAACTTCTTGGTGGGGCTTACTATGGCTACACCTTC. Encoded protein: CASELLGGAYYGYTF. This chain connects TRBV7-2 to TRBJ1-2; TRBD1 is a possible D gene (5 bases). V lost 8 bases to trimming and J lost 3 bases, with 19 bases between them. Germline V CDR1 and CDR2: SGHTA, FQGNSA. This CDR3 comprises 15 residues.

In this sample, this clonotype turned up many times. The V call is TRBV24-1, the J call TRBJ2-1; TRBD1 agrees at 9 bases. CDR1 and CDR2 (germline): KGHDR, SFDVKD. This CDR3 has 15 amino acids. V lost 9 bases to trimming and J lost 6 bases; unmatched junction nucleotides: 11. The CDR3 nucleotides read TGTGCCACCTCCCGTGGGACAGGGCGGAGCAATGAGCAGTTCTTC. It encodes CATSRGTGRSNEQFF.

This clonotype showed up many times. V and J are TRBV5-6 and TRBJ2-2; no clear D gene. The CDR3 loop spans 15 amino acids. Trimming removed 7 bases from V and 0 bases from J, with 13 bases in between. Germline values: CDR1 SGHDT, CDR2 YYEEEE. The CDR3: CASLYRLANTGELFF. CDR3 DNA sequence: TGTGCCAGCCTTTACCGCCTCGCGAACACCGGGGAGCTGTTTTTT.

The rearrangement links TRBV7-2 to TRBJ1-5; D is ambiguous. Trimming took off 6 bases at V and 5 bases at J, with 14 bases between the two ends. The CDR3 is 14 amino acids. Germline V gene lookup returns CDR1 SGHTA and CDR2 FQGNSA. The CDR3: CASSRTEVYQPQHF. The DNA of the CDR3 is TGTGCCAGCAGTCGGACGGAGGTCTATCAGCCCCAGCATTTT. The full variable domain, completed using reference TRBV7-2 and TRBJ1-5, is GAGVSQSPSNKVTEKGKDVELRCDPISGHTALYWYRQSLGQGLEFLIYFQGNSAPDKSGLPSDRFSAERTGGSVSTLTIQRTQQEDSAVYLCASSRTEVYQPQHFGDGTRLSIL.

This clonotype turned up a few times. This chain links TRBV29-1 with TRBJ1-2, with D perhaps TRBD1 (5 bases). This CDR3 is built from 13 residues. V was shortened by 7 bases and J by 5 bases, with 17 bases between the two germline ends. CDR1 is SQVTM and CDR2 is ANQGSEA in the germline V gene. The CDR3 DNA follows: TGCAGCGGTGGAGAGGGGCGCGGGTATGGCTACACCTTC. This translates into CSGGEGRGYGYTF.

The table lists this clonotype with a few counts. The V and J genes are TRBV5-1 and TRBJ2-7; 8 bases are shared with TRBD2. The germline V gene has CDR1 SGHRS and CDR2 YFSETQ. After removal of 2 bases from V and 0 bases from J, the junction contained 7 bases not matched to a gene. The CDR3 spans 16 residues. CDR3 loop: CASSFPTSGHSYEQYF. The CDR3 DNA is TGCGCCAGCAGCTTCCCAACTAGCGGCCACTCCTACGAGCAGTACTTC.